The 32 T cell receptor beta chains reported below all come from one sample, sequenced in a study of T cells in Graves' hyperthyroidism and ophthalmopathy. What was amplified from RNA transcripts were TCR beta CDR3 regions. The HTBI primer set served for first-round RT-PCR of the TCR CDR3. One entry per CDR3 protein results from TCRdb running MiXCR on the multiplex PCR reads. The table has 110,000 to 150,000 distinct CDR3 sequences, less than 25% seen once. Material: blood. The receptors originated from a woman aged 50 to 60 with Graves' hyperthyroidism that later progressed to Graves' ophthalmopathy.

This clonotype has at least ten counts. This rearrangement joins TRBV3-1 to TRBJ2-5; perhaps D is TRBD1 or TRBD2 (6 bases each). This CDR3 is 15 amino acids long. V dropped 0 bases and J dropped 4 bases, with 12 bases sitting between them. Germline V gives CDR1 LGHDT, CDR2 YNNKEL (reference sequence). CDR3 sequence (DNA): TGTGCCAGCAGCCAAGATGGAGGGGGTCGAGAGACCCAGTACTTC. Encoded protein: CASSQDGGGRETQYF.

The V call is TRBV20-1, the J call TRBJ2-5, with 9 bases that match TRBD2. With 3 bases clipped from V and 5 bases from J, the junction kept 13 bases outside the gene matches. The CDR3 runs to 16 residues. Per the germline V gene, CDR1 is DFQATT and CDR2 is SNEGSKA (reference sequence). The CDR3 loop is CSARRSGSWGEETQYF. DNA of the CDR3: TGCAGTGCTAGGCGTAGCGGGAGTTGGGGGGAGGAGACCCAGTACTTC.

The chain is built from TRBV28 and TRBJ1-2; unclear D gene. This CDR3 comprises 14 residues. V was trimmed by 4 bases and J by 9 bases, leaving 18 bases between them. From germline, CDR1 is MDHEN and CDR2 SYDVKM. In DNA form, the CDR3 reads TGTGCCAGCAGTTATCGCTCGGAAGGCGGCAGCTACACCTTC. Translated, it gives CASSYRSEGGSYTF.

The CDR3 spells CASSSPGQGIYEQYF. DNA of the CDR3: TGTGCCAGCAGTTCTCCGGGACAGGGAATTTACGAGCAGTACTTC. The J gene is TRBJ2-7, the V gene TRBV12-3 or TRBV12-4; 9 nucleotides agree with TRBD1. CDR3 length equals 15 residues. The V segment lost 4 bases and the J segment 4 bases; nucleotides outside the gene matches: 8.

In its sample, this clonotype was seen many times. This sequence joins TRBV3-1 and TRBJ2-7, with 8 positions matching TRBD2. This CDR3 has 15 amino acids. J was trimmed by 2 bases and V by 2 bases; bases with no gene match: 5. Looked up from germline, CDR1 is LGHDT and CDR2 is YNNKEL (reference sequence). The CDR3 DNA reads as TGTGCCAGCAGCCAAAGCGGGAGCTGGCCCTACGAGCAGTACTTC. Its translation: CASSQSGSWPYEQYF.

The chain is built from TRBV20-1 and TRBJ2-1; no firm D call. The CDR3 has 15 amino acids. Germline V gene lookup returns CDR1 DFQATT and CDR2 SNEGSKA (reference sequence). Deletions cut 0 bases from V and 7 bases from J, with 16 bases between. CDR3 loop: CSARDPDSDGNEQFF. For the CDR3, the DNA is TGCAGTGCTAGAGATCCAGACTCGGACGGGAATGAGCAGTTCTTC.

There are a few counts of this clonotype. The V call is TRBV5-1, the J call TRBJ2-1; tentatively, D is TRBD1 or TRBD2 (7 bases each). The CDR3 contains 15 residues. The V end was cut by 1 base, the J end by 6 bases, with 14 bases between. Germline-derived CDR1 and CDR2 are SGHRS and YFSETQ. The DNA of the CDR3 is TGCGCCAGCAGCTTGAGGGCAGGGGGGGGCAATGAGCAGTTCTTC. As protein: CASSLRAGGGNEQFF.

The sample holds many counts of this clonotype. The chain couples TRBV12-3 or TRBV12-4 to TRBJ1-2, with D perhaps matching TRBD1 (5 bases). Trimming cost V 6 bases and J 8 bases, with 13 bases left between them. The CDR3 extends over 12 amino acids. CDR3 coding DNA: TGTGCCAGCAGCTCTTACGGGGGGGGCTACACCTTC. Its protein is CASSSYGGGYTF.

This clonotype was counted many times. The gene calls are TRBV7-2 and TRBJ2-7; D unclear. CDR1 SGHTA and CDR2 FQGNSA come from the germline V gene. The V end was cut by 2 bases, the J end by 2 bases, with 1 base between. The CDR3 sequence is 11 residues long. Written as DNA, the CDR3 is TGTGCCAGCAGCTTAACCTACGAGCAGTACTTC. This codes for CASSLTYEQYF.

This clonotype has at least ten counts. This chain connects TRBV20-1 to TRBJ1-5; 10 bases fit TRBD1. V lost 5 bases to trimming and J lost 4 bases; unmatched junction nucleotides: 8. Germline CDR1 and CDR2: DFQATT and SNEGSKA (reference sequence). The length of the CDR3 is 15 residues. The DNA of the CDR3 is TGCAGTGCTTTACGGGACAGGGGTCGGAATCAGCCCCAGCATTTT. Its translation is CSALRDRGRNQPQHF.

This clonotype was recorded at least ten times. The chain has TRBV20-1 and TRBJ2-1; D remains ambiguous. The V gene lost 1 base and the J gene lost 3 bases, with 7 bases spanning the gap. The CDR3 spans 13 residues. Germline V gene lookup returns CDR1 DFQATT and CDR2 SNEGSKA (reference sequence). The DNA for the CDR3 is TGCAGTGCTAGAGTTACCGACTACAATGAGCAGTTCTTC. Translating it yields CSARVTDYNEQFF.

The chain is built from TRBV19 and TRBJ2-1; 7 nucleotides align to TRBD1. CDR1 LNHDA and CDR2 SQIVND come from the germline V gene (reference sequence). The ends lost 5 bases at V and 10 bases at J; junction bases unmatched: 8. This CDR3 has 13 residues. The CDR3 sequence is CASSQQGLREQFF. The CDR3 region has the DNA TGTGCCAGTAGTCAACAGGGGTTACGGGAGCAGTTCTTC.

In this sample, this clonotype turned up many times. The V gene is TRBV30, the J gene TRBJ2-1, with D perhaps TRBD1 (6 bases). This CDR3 has 13 residues. In germline, CDR1 is GTSNPN, CDR2 SVGIG (reference sequence). V lost 1 base, J lost 5 bases, and 9 bases lay in between. The CDR3 sequence is CAWSGPGDNEQFF. CDR3 bases: TGTGCCTGGAGTGGCCCAGGGGACAATGAGCAGTTCTTC.

This clonotype was seen ten or more times. The chain links TRBV7-9 to TRBJ2-7, with unresolved D. The V end lost 5 bases, the J end lost 5 bases, and 16 bases lay between the germline ends. This CDR3 spans 14 amino acids. The V gene's germline CDR1 is SEHNR and CDR2 FQNEAQ (reference sequence). Here the CDR3 reads CASSPVTAWDEQYF. CDR3 nucleotide sequence: TGTGCCAGCAGCCCAGTAACAGCATGGGACGAGCAGTACTTC.

This clonotype was detected only a few times. The gene calls are TRBV10-2 and TRBJ2-2; 14 bases map to TRBD2. Germline CDR1 is WSHSY and CDR2 is SAAADI. The CDR3 is made up of 18 amino acids. V dropped 10 bases and J dropped 7; count of bases not matched to a gene: 17. CDR3 residues: CATRITPGLAGVGGELFF. CDR3 DNA sequence: TGCGCCACCCGTATAACTCCGGGACTAGCGGGAGTAGGCGGGGAGCTGTTTTTT.

The chain carries TRBV28 and TRBJ1-1; no definite D call. Germline V gene lookup returns CDR1 MDHEN and CDR2 SYDVKM. V dropped 9 bases and J dropped 4 bases, with 15 bases sitting between them. This CDR3 contains 13 residues. The CDR3 coding sequence is TGTGCCAGTAGTATCCGAGGGCTCACTGAAGCTTTCTTT. Amino acids: CASSIRGLTEAFF.

At least ten counts were recorded for this clonotype. This rearrangement joins TRBV20-1 to TRBJ2-3; D unresolved. CDR3 length equals 12 residues. V was cut by 5 bases and J by 6 bases, with 12 bases left in between. Germline CDR1 is DFQATT and CDR2 is SNEGSKA (reference sequence). CDR3 coding DNA: TGCAGTGCTCTCACCATGAAGGATACGCAGTATTTT. Protein product: CSALTMKDTQYF.

This clonotype was picked up a small number of times. The rearrangement uses TRBV28 and TRBJ1-2; 9 positions match TRBD1. Germline trimming cut 4 bases from V and 2 bases from J; bases unmatched to any gene: 14. The CDR3 loop spans 18 amino acids. The germline V gene has CDR1 MDHEN and CDR2 SYDVKM. The DNA of the CDR3 is TGTGCCAGCAGTTCCTCCGGGACAGGGAACCCGCAGAACTATGGCTACACCTTC. Its protein product is CASSSSGTGNPQNYGYTF.

The chain joins TRBV28 to TRBJ2-5; 10 nucleotides agree with TRBD1. The CDR3 loop spans 16 amino acids. Germline CDR1 and CDR2: MDHEN and SYDVKM. J gave up 1 base and V 6 bases, and 8 bases lay outside the gene matches. The CDR3 nucleotides are TGTGCCAGCAGACGGGACAGGGGTATGACCCAAGAGACCCAGTACTTC. Protein product: CASRRDRGMTQETQYF.

This clonotype was seen at least ten times. The chain combines TRBV28 with TRBJ2-1; D call uncertain. Germline CDR1 MDHEN, CDR2 SYDVKM. The CDR3 sequence is 17 residues long. V lost 2 bases to trimming and J lost 3 bases, with 17 bases between them. CDR3 DNA sequence: TGTGCCAGCAGTTTAGGGATTTGGCCAAAAGGCTACAATGAGCAGTTCTTC. Amino acid sequence: CASSLGIWPKGYNEQFF.

The genes are TRBV19 and TRBJ1-1; D unclear. Trimming removed 8 bases at V and 0 bases at J, with 16 bases between. The CDR3 loop spans 15 amino acids. Germline lookup yields CDR1 LNHDA and CDR2 SQIVND (reference sequence). The CDR3 reads CASVRRPDLNTEAFF. The CDR3 DNA reads as TGTGCCAGTGTTCGGCGACCGGACTTGAACACTGAAGCTTTCTTT.

This sequence joins TRBV15 and TRBJ1-1; 8 bases fit TRBD1. The V gene's germline CDR1 is LNHNV and CDR2 YYDKDF (reference sequence). The ends lost 3 bases at V and 1 base at J; junction bases unmatched: 4. The CDR3 contains 15 residues. The CDR3 loop reads CATSRDGQGNTEAFF. Written as DNA, the CDR3 is TGTGCCACCAGCAGGGACGGACAGGGGAACACTGAAGCTTTCTTT. The whole variable domain, filled in from reference TRBV15 and TRBJ1-1, reads DAMVIQNPRYQVTQFGKPVTLSCSQTLNHNVMYWYQQKSSQAPKLLFHYYDKDFNNEADTPDNFQSRRPNTSFCFLDIRSPGLGDTAMYLCATSRDGQGNTEAFFGQGTRLTVV.

This clonotype was detected ten times or more. The genes are TRBV11-1 and TRBJ2-1; 13 nucleotides match TRBD2. Germline V gene sequence: CDR1 SGHAT, CDR2 FQDESV (reference sequence). The CDR3 length is 14 residues. Germline trimming cut 0 bases from V and 14 bases from J; bases unmatched to any gene: 4. The DNA for the CDR3 is TGTGCCAGCAGCTTAGCCGGGACTAGCGGGGTCGAGTTCTTC. It codes for CASSLAGTSGVEFF. The full variable domain, with the rest looked up from reference TRBV11-1 and TRBJ2-1, is EAEVAQSPRYKITEKSQAVAFWCDPISGHATLYWYRQILGQGPELLVQFQDESVVDDSQLPKDRFSAERLKGVDSTLKIQPAELGDSAMYLCASSLAGTSGVEFFGPGTRLTVL.

This clonotype was counted only a few times. The chain couples TRBV6-2 or TRBV6-3 to TRBJ1-4, with D perhaps TRBD1 (5 bases). Germline V gives CDR1 MNHEY, CDR2 SVGEGT. The V gene lost 0 bases and the J gene lost 5 bases, with 16 bases spanning the gap. The CDR3 consists of 17 residues. The chain's CDR3 is CASSYSLSGLPNEKLFF. Here the CDR3 DNA reads TGTGCCAGCAGTTACTCATTATCAGGGCTACCGAATGAAAAACTGTTTTTT.

The chain recombines TRBV7-9 with TRBJ2-1; maybe TRBD2 (5 bases). CDR1 and CDR2 from the germline V gene are SEHNR and FQNEAQ (reference sequence). Trimming stripped 5 bases from V and 9 bases from J, with 35 bases between. The CDR3 consists of 20 residues. The CDR3 DNA sequence: TGTGCCAGCAGCGTAAAGTATTTTTTTCGCTGGAGGAGAACGTCGGGTGAGCAGTTCTTC. It encodes CASSVKYFFRWRRTSGEQFF.

The rearrangement links TRBV18 to TRBJ1-2; 7 positions match TRBD1. The germline CDR1 and CDR2 sequences are KGHSH and LQKENI. The CDR3 sequence is 16 residues long. The V gene end was trimmed by 1 base and the J gene end by 5 bases; junction bases not matched to a gene: 10. Here the CDR3 reads CASSPLPEGGVYGYTF. The CDR3 region has the DNA TGTGCCAGCTCACCACTCCCCGAAGGGGGCGTTTATGGCTACACCTTC.

There are a few counts of this clonotype. The chain carries TRBV16 and TRBJ2-2; TRBD1 or TRBD2 may be the D gene (5 bases each). From germline, CDR1 is KGHSY and CDR2 FQNENV. The CDR3 covers 14 residues. The V end lost 2 bases, the J end lost 4 bases, and 8 bases lay between the germline ends. The CDR3 protein is CASSQRDGTGELFF. In DNA, the CDR3 is TGTGCCAGCAGCCAACGGGACGGCACCGGGGAGCTGTTTTTT.

In this sample, this clonotype turned up a few times. This rearrangement joins TRBV14 to TRBJ2-7; D remains ambiguous. The CDR3 is 12 residues long. Germline lookup yields CDR1 SGHDN and CDR2 FVKESK. Trimming removed 3 bases from V and 3 bases from J, with 6 bases in between. CDR3 loop: CASSHSIYEQYF. For the CDR3, the DNA is TGTGCCAGCAGCCATTCCATCTACGAGCAGTACTTC.

There are a few counts of this clonotype. The chain links TRBV6-1 to TRBJ2-7; 8 bases match TRBD1. V dropped 3 bases and J dropped 3; count of bases not matched to a gene: 7. CDR1 is MNHNS and CDR2 is SASEGT in the germline V gene. The CDR3 runs to 15 residues. The CDR3 nucleotides read TGTGCCAGCAGTGAGCCGACAGGGGTTGGCTACGAGCAGTACTTC. This encodes CASSEPTGVGYEQYF.

The chain has TRBV20-1 and TRBJ1-5; 9 bases map to TRBD1. Per germline, CDR1 DFQATT and CDR2 SNEGSKA (reference sequence). CDR3 size: 14 residues. V shed 7 bases, J shed 1 base, and the junction held 5 bases outside the gene matches. The CDR3 DNA sequence: TGCAGTGTGCCACAGGGGGCGAGCAATCAGCCCCAGCATTTT. Its protein product is CSVPQGASNQPQHF.

In this sample, this clonotype turned up many times. The genes are TRBV7-9 and TRBJ2-5, with D perhaps matching TRBD2 (6 bases). The V gene's germline CDR1 is SEHNR and CDR2 FQNEAQ (reference sequence). The CDR3 is 16 residues long. Trimming stripped 5 bases from V and 5 bases from J, with 21 bases between. CDR3: CASSPPDDGRGETQYF. CDR3 coding DNA: TGTGCCAGCAGCCCCCCTGACGACGGGAGAGGGGAGACCCAGTACTTC.

This clonotype was seen repeatedly, ten times or more. The chain carries TRBV11-2 and TRBJ2-7, with 13 bases that match TRBD2. Trimming took 5 bases from V and 4 from J; bases not matched to a gene: 2. Germline V gene lookup returns CDR1 SGHAT and CDR2 FQNNGV. This CDR3 has 14 residues. Here the CDR3 reads CASSAGLAGYEQYF. The CDR3 DNA reads TGTGCCAGCAGCGCGGGACTAGCGGGGTACGAGCAGTACTTC.